These 2 T cell receptor beta chains were sequenced from one sample in a study of blood T cell repertoires in COVID-19. Generated by immunoSEQ multiplex PCR, the TCRdb table keeps only in-frame clones and is missing some. The table has about 97,000 clones, 85% to 95% seen once. Sequenced material: peripheral blood. The receptor source for this set is a man aged 50 to 60 with active COVID-19.

The table lists this clone with a count of one. CDR3 loop: CASSLGQVYYEQYF. Here the CDR3 DNA reads TGTGCCAGCAGCTTGGGACAGGTATACTACGAGCAGTACTTC. This chain uses TRBV5-6 with TRBJ2-7; D may be TRBD1 (6 bases). Germline V gene data show CDR1 as SGHDT and CDR2 as YYEEEE. V lost 0 bases, J lost 3 bases, and 10 bases lay in between. This CDR3 comprises 14 residues.

The genes are TRBV28 and TRBJ2-1, with D possibly TRBD2 on 5 matching bases. V lost 7 bases to trimming and J lost 12 bases, with 19 bases between them. There are 13 residues in the CDR3. Germline CDR1 reads MDHEN; CDR2 reads SYDVKM. The CDR3 DNA sequence: TGTGCCAGCACCCGGCAGCGGCTCTCGCGGCAGTTCTTC. Its translation is CASTRQRLSRQFF.